This T cell receptor (beta chain) was identified in a study of blood T cell repertoires in COVID-19. For the study at large: The analysed material was cDNA or gDNA that came from T cells, B-cell-depleted T cells, or PBMCs.

V shed 4 bases and J shed 0 bases, with 8 bases lying between them. Germline V gene lookup returns CDR1 LNHDA and CDR2 SQIVND (reference sequence). This CDR3 spans 14 amino acids. Original processing notes: Reference gene primer amplification in the assay estimated nucleated cell counts. Sequencing used immunoSEQ multiplex PCR; TCRdb keeps in-frame clones, though not all of them. V, J and clone size derive from that table, while D and trimming were established from the DNA sequence. The sample has around 260,000 clones, more than 70% seen once. This receptor was taken from a woman in her forties or fifties with acute or convalescent COVID-19. The chain carries TRBV19 and TRBJ2-3; D might be TRBD2 (5 bases). Sequenced sample: peripheral blood. The CDR3 loop is CASSKRTSTDTQYF. In DNA form, the CDR3 reads TGTGCCAGTAGTAAGCGGACTAGCACAGATACGCAGTATTTT. Complete variable domain (other parts from reference TRBV19 and TRBJ2-3): DGGITQSPKYLFRKEGQNVTLSCEQNLNHDAMYWYRQDPGQGLRLIYYSQIVNDFQKGDIAEGYSVSREKKESFPLTVTSAQKNPTAFYLCASSKRTSTDTQYFGPGTRLTVL.